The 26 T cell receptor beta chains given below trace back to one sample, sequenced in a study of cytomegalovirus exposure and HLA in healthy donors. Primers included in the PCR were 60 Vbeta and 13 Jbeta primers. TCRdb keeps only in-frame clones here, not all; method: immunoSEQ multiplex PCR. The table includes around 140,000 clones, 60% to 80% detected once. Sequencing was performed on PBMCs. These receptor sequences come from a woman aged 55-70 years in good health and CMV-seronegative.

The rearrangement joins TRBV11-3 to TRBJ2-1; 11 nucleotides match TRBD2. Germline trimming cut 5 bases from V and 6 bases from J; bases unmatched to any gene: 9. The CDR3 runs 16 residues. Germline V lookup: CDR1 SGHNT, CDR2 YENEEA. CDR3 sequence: CASSVSSGRILNEQFF. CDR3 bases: TGTGCCAGCAGCGTCTCTAGCGGGAGGATTCTCAATGAGCAGTTCTTC.

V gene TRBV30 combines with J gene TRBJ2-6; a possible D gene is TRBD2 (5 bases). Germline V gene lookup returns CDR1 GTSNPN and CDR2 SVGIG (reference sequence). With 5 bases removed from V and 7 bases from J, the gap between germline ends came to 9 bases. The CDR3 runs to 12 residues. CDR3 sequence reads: CAWARGANVLTF. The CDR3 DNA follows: TGTGCCTGGGCTCGGGGAGCCAACGTCCTGACTTTC.

The CDR3: CASSHRTSGQYNEQFF. For the CDR3, the DNA is TGCGCCAGCAGCCATCGGACTAGCGGACAGTACAATGAGCAGTTCTTC. The gene calls are TRBV4-1 and TRBJ2-1; 10 positions agree with TRBD2. The germline V gene has CDR1 MGHRA and CDR2 YSYEKL. The trim removed 3 bases at V and 4 bases at J, leaving 6 bases unmatched. The CDR3 totals 16 residues.

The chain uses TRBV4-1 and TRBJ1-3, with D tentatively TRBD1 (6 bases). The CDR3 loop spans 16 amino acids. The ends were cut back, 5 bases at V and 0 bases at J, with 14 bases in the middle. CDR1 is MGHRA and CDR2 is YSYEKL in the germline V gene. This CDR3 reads CASSFRQDHSGNTIYF. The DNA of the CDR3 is TGCGCCAGCAGCTTTCGACAGGACCACTCTGGAAACACCATATATTTT.

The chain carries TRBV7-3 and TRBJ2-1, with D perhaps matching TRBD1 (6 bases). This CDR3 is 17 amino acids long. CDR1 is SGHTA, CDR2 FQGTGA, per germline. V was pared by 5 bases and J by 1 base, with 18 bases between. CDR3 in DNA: TGTGCCAGCAGCGCACAAGGGACACCGAGATCCTACAATGAGCAGTTCTTC. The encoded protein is CASSAQGTPRSYNEQFF.

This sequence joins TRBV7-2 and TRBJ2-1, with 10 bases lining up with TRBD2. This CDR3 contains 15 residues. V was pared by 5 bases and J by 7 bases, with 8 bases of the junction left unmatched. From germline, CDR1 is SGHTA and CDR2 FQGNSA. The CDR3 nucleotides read TGTGCCAGCAGCAGAGCAAGCGGGGGGGCGAATGAGCAGTTCTTC. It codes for CASSRASGGANEQFF.

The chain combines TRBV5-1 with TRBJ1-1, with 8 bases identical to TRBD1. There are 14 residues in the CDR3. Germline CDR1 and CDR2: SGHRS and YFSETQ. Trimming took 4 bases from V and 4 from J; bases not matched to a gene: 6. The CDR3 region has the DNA TGCGCCAGCAGCGGCAACACAGGGGGCACTGAAGCTTTCTTT. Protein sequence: CASSGNTGGTEAFF.

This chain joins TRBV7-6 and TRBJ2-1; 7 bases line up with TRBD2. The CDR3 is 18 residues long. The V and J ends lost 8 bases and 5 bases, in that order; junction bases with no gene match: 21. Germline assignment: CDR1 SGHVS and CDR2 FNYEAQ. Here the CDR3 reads CASSLWVVRGSGNNEQFF. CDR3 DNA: TGTGCCAGCTCCCTTTGGGTGGTTCGCGGGAGTGGCAACAATGAGCAGTTCTTC.

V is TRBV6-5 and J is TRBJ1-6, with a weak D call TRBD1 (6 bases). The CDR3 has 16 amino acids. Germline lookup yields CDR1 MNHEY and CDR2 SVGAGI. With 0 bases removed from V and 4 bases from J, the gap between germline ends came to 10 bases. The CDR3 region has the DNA TGTGCCAGCAGTTACTCGGACAGTCTATATAATTCACCCCTCCACTTT. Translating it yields CASSYSDSLYNSPLHF.

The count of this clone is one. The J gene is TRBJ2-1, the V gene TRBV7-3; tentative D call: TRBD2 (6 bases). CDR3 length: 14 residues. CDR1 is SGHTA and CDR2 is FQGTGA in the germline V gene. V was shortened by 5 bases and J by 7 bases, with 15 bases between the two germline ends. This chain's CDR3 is CASSQGSGVNEQFF. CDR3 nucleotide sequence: TGTGCCAGCAGCCAAGGGTCGGGGGTAAATGAGCAGTTCTTC.

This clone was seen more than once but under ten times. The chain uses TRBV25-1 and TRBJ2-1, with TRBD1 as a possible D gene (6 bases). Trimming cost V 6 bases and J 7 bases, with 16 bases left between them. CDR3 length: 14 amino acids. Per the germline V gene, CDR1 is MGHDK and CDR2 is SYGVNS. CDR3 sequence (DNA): TGTGCCAGCAGAACCAGCAGGGGTAAAAATGAGCAGTTCTTC. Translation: CASRTSRGKNEQFF. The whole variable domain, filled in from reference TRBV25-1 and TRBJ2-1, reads EADIYQTPRYLVIGTGKKITLECSQTMGHDKMYWYQQDPGMELHLIHYSYGVNSTEKGDLSSESTVSRIRTEHFPLTLESARPSHTSQYLCASRTSRGKNEQFFGPGTRLTVL.

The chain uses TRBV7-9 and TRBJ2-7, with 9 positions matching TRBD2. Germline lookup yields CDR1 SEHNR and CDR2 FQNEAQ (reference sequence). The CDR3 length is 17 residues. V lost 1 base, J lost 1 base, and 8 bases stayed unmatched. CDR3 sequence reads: CASSLGGGGSGSYEQYF. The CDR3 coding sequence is TGTGCCAGCAGCTTAGGCGGGGGGGGATCGGGATCCTACGAGCAGTACTTC.

The CDR3 region has the DNA TGTGCCAGTAGTATGGAAGGGGGGGCGTACCAAGAGACCCAGTACTTC. Translated: CASSMEGGAYQETQYF. The chain carries TRBV19 and TRBJ2-5; tentatively, D is TRBD2 (7 bases). CDR3 length equals 16 residues. Trimming cost V 3 bases and J 0 bases, with 14 bases left between them. Germline CDR1 reads LNHDA; CDR2 reads SQIVND (reference sequence).

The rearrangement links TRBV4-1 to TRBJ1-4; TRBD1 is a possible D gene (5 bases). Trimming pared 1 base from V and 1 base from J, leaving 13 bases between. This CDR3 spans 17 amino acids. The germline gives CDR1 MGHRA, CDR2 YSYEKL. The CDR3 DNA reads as TGCGCCAGCAGCCAAGGGGAAGGGGTGGGAACTAATGAAAAACTGTTTTTT. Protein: CASSQGEGVGTNEKLFF.

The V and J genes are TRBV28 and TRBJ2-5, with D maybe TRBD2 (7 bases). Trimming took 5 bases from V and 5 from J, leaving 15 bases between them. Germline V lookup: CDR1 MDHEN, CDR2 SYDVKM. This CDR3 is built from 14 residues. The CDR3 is CASSGGRGTETQYF. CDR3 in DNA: TGTGCCAGCAGTGGGGGGCGGGGGACGGAGACCCAGTACTTC.

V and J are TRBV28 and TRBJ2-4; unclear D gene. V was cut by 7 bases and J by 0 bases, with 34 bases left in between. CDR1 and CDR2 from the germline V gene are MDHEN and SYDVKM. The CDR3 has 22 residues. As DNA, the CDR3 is TGTGCCAGCAAATCTCGTGATGAAGGAGCCGACCCTTTTAGGATAGCCAAAAACATTCAGTACTTC. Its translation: CASKSRDEGADPFRIAKNIQYF.

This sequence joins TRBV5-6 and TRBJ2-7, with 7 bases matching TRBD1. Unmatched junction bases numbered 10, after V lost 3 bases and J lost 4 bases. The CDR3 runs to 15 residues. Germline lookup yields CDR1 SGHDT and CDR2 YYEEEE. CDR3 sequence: CASSSNRGRRYEQYF. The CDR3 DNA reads TGTGCCAGCAGCTCCAACAGGGGTCGGCGTTACGAGCAGTACTTC.

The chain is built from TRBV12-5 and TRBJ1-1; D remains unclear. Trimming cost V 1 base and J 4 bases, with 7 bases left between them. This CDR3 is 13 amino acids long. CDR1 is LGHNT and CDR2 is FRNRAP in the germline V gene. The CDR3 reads CASGLGTLTEAFF. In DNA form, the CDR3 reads TGTGCTAGTGGTTTGGGGACTCTCACTGAAGCTTTCTTT.

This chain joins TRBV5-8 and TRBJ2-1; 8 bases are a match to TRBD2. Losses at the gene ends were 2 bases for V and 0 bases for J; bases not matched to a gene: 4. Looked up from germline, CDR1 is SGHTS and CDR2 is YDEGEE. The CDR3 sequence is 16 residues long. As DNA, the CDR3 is TGTGCCAGCAGCTTCGTCCTAGCGGGCTCCTACAATGAGCAGTTCTTC. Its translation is CASSFVLAGSYNEQFF.

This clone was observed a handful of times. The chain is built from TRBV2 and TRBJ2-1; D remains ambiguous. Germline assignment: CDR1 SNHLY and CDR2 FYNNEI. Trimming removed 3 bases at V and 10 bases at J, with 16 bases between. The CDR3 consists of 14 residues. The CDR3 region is CASSEVSGGREQFF. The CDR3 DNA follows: TGTGCCAGCAGTGAGGTGTCTGGCGGTAGAGAGCAGTTCTTC.

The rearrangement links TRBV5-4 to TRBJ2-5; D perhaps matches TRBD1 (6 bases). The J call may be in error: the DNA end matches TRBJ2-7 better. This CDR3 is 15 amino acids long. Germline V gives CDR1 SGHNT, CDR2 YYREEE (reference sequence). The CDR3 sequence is CASSLGRQERNEQYF. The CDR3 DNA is TGTGCCAGCAGCTTGGGAAGACAGGAAAGGAACGAGCAGTACTTC.

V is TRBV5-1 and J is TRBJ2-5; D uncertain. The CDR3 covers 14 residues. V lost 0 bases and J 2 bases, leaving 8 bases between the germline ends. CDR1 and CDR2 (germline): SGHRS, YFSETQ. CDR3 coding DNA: TGCGCCAGCAGCTTGGGAACAGTACAAGAGACCCAGTACTTC. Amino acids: CASSLGTVQETQYF.

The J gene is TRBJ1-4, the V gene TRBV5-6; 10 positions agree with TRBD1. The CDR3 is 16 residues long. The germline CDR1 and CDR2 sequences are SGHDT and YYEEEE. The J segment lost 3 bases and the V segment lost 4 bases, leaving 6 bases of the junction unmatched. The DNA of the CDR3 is TGTGCCAGCAGCCGTGGACAGGGGGTACCTAATGAAAAACTGTTTTTT. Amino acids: CASSRGQGVPNEKLFF.

CDR3 DNA: TGTGCCACCAGCAGAGTACAGGGGACTGAAGCTTTCTTT. This encodes CATSRVQGTEAFF. V is TRBV15 and J is TRBJ1-1, with 7 bases lining up with TRBD1. The CDR3 is 13 residues long. CDR1 LNHNV and CDR2 YYDKDF come from the germline V gene (reference sequence). V lost 1 base, J lost 5 bases, and 1 base stayed unmatched.

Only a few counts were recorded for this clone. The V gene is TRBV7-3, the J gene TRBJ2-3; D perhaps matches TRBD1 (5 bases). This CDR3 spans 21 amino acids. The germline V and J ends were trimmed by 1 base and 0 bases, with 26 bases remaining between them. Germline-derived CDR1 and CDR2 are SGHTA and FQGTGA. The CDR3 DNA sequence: TGTGCCAGCAGCTTAAAGGGGCTCCCGCGACAGCAAACTCTTAGCACAGATACGCAGTATTTT. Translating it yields CASSLKGLPRQQTLSTDTQYF.

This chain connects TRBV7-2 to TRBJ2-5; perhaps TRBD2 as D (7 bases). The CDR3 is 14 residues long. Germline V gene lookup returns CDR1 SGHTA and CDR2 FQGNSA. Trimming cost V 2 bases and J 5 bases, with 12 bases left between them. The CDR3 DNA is TGTGCCAGCAGCTTACGGGGGGCTGGGGAGACCCAGTACTTC. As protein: CASSLRGAGETQYF.